This TCR beta chain is drawn from a study of OX40 agonist ivuxolimab in advanced cancers. The table came from immunoSEQ multiplex PCR; TCRdb's copy has only in-frame clones and leaves some out. The table includes about 33,000 clones, 65% to 85% detected once. From germline, CDR1 is SGHRS and CDR2 YFSETQ. J gave up 4 bases and V 9 bases, and 13 bases lay outside the gene matches. The CDR3 covers 16 residues. Sequences were derived from CD4+ or CD8+ T cells sorted from blood, sampled in a trial of the OX40 agonist ivuxolimab. The sequence derives from an adult with an advanced solid tumor such as melanoma, head and neck, liver or kidney cancer. This chain uses TRBV5-1 with TRBJ2-2; 9 bases line up with TRBD1. CDR3 coding DNA: TGCGCCACCCAGTCACAACAGGGGGCCCTCACCGGGGAGCTGTTTTTT. It encodes CATQSQQGALTGELFF.